The rows below give T cell receptor beta chains drawn from one sample of a study of CD8 T cells in ankylosing spondylitis. Each CDR3 protein gets one entry after TCRdb re-called the 5' RACE reads with MiXCR. Among some 130,000 distinct CDR3 sequences listed, 7% to 10% were seen once. Sequenced material: synovial fluid, either unsorted or a sorted T cell fraction (not recorded which). All receptors derive from a male donor with ankylosing spondylitis. Each CDR3 is given with its conserved first and last residue. The D gene is left open where the match is weak. The size of a clone is reported for some rows only, either as once, few or many, or as a class for expanded clones.

TRBV7-2	medium-sized	TRBD1	14	TRBJ1-5	CASRLQGRNQPQHF	TGTGCCAGCAGACTACAGGGGCGCAATCAGCCCCAGCATTTT
TRBV11-2	NA	NA	15	TRBJ2-1	CASSFGTGAYNEQFF	TGTGCCAGCAGCTTCGGTACGGGGGCCTACAATGAGCAGTTCTTC
TRBV10-3	NA	TRBD1	15	TRBJ2-1	CAINGGQDFADEQFF	TGTGCCATCAATGGGGGACAGGATTTTGCAGATGAGCAGTTCTTC
TRBV6-1	many	NA	16	TRBJ1-1	CASSNGPYRRNTEAFF	TGTGCCAGCAGTAATGGCCCTTATAGAAGGAACACTGAAGCTTTCTTT
TRBV4-3	few	NA	13	TRBJ2-5	CASSQGERKTQYF	TGCGCCAGCAGCCAAGGGGAGCGGAAGACCCAGTACTTC
TRBV20-1	many	NA	14	TRBJ1-2	CSARGDGANYGYTF	TGCAGTGCTAGGGGGGACGGAGCTAACTATGGCTACACCTTC
TRBV29-1	few	NA	12	TRBJ2-7	CSVQRLNYEQYF	TGCAGCGTTCAACGGTTAAACTACGAGCAGTACTTC
TRBV12-3/TRBV12-4	many	NA	12	TRBJ2-7	CASSIQGREQYF	TGTGCCAGCAGTATCCAGGGACGCGAGCAGTACTTC
TRBV20-1	many	NA	14	TRBJ1-1	CSARSLTGYTEAFF	TGCAGTGCTAGATCGCTTACAGGGTACACTGAAGCTTTCTTT
TRBV10-3	few	NA	13	TRBJ2-7	CAISPGPRLEQYF	TGTGCCATCAGTCCGGGACCGAGACTCGAGCAGTACTTC
TRBV19	many	NA	16	TRBJ2-2	CASSIGQMIGTGELFF	TGTGCCAGTAGTATCGGGCAGATGATCGGAACCGGGGAGCTGTTTTTT
TRBV5-1	many	NA	14	TRBJ1-5	CASSPSPGDQPQHF	TGCGCCAGCAGCCCCTCCCCCGGGGATCAGCCCCAGCATTTT
TRBV20-1	NA	NA	12	TRBJ2-3	CSGTDSTDTQYF	TGCAGTGGAACAGACAGCACAGATACGCAGTATTTT
TRBV5-4	NA	NA	13	TRBJ1-1	CASSAFRDTEAFF	TGTGCCAGCAGCGCATTCAGGGACACTGAAGCTTTCTTT
TRBV5-1	NA	TRBD1	17	TRBJ2-2	CASSLALDRASTGELFF	TGCGCCAGCAGCTTGGCCCTGGACAGGGCGAGCACCGGGGAGCTGTTTTTT
TRBV2	NA	NA	12	TRBJ1-2	CASSGDGFGYTF	TGTGCCAGCAGTGGCGATGGGTTCGGCTACACCTTC
TRBV7-6	many	TRBD1	14	TRBJ2-1	CASSSWTGRDEQFF	TGTGCCAGCAGCTCTTGGACAGGGCGCGATGAGCAGTTCTTC
TRBV5-1	NA	NA	16	TRBJ1-6	CASSLGSDRGISPLHF	TGCGCCAGCAGCCTTGGGTCTGACCGGGGCATATCACCCCTCCACTTT
TRBV20-1	many	TRBD2	13	TRBJ2-5	CSARSSGEETQYF	TGCAGTGCTAGATCTAGCGGTGAAGAGACCCAGTACTTC
TRBV4-1	many	NA	17	TRBJ1-1	CASSQVARTRPRTEAFF	TGCGCCAGCAGCCAAGTCGCTCGGACACGCCCGAGGACTGAAGCTTTCTTT
TRBV20-1	many	NA	13	TRBJ1-1	CSASRTPESEAFF	TGCAGTGCTAGTCGGACACCCGAGAGTGAAGCTTTCTTT
TRBV6-5	many	NA	14	TRBJ2-1	CASSWVGGNSGQFF	TGTGCCAGCAGTTGGGTAGGGGGGAACTCCGGGCAGTTCTTC
TRBV12-3/TRBV12-4	few	NA	14	TRBJ2-2	CASTRDTYTGELFF	TGTGCCAGCACCCGGGACACTTACACCGGGGAGCTGTTTTTT
TRBV24-1	NA	TRBD1	15	TRBJ2-1	CATSDPGQGYNEQFF	TGTGCCACCAGTGATCCGGGACAGGGATACAATGAGCAGTTCTTC
TRBV20-1	few	TRBD2	16	TRBJ2-1	CSAEAFASGSYNEQFF	TGCAGTGCCGAAGCATTTGCTAGCGGATCTTACAATGAGCAGTTCTTC
TRBV10-3	many	NA	15	TRBJ1-2	CAISEFTGTSYGYTF	TGTGCCATCAGTGAGTTTACCGGGACTTCCTATGGCTACACCTTC
TRBV2	few	NA	13	TRBJ2-7	CASGQPFSYEQYF	TGTGCCAGCGGACAGCCTTTTTCCTACGAGCAGTACTTC
TRBV20-1	NA	NA	16	TRBJ2-7	CSARPYRGGRSYEQYF	TGCAGTGCTAGACCTTACCGAGGGGGTAGGTCCTACGAGCAGTACTTC
TRBV28	NA	NA	15	TRBJ1-2	CASGPRGGGHHGYTF	TGTGCCAGCGGGCCAAGGGGGGGAGGCCATCATGGCTACACCTTC